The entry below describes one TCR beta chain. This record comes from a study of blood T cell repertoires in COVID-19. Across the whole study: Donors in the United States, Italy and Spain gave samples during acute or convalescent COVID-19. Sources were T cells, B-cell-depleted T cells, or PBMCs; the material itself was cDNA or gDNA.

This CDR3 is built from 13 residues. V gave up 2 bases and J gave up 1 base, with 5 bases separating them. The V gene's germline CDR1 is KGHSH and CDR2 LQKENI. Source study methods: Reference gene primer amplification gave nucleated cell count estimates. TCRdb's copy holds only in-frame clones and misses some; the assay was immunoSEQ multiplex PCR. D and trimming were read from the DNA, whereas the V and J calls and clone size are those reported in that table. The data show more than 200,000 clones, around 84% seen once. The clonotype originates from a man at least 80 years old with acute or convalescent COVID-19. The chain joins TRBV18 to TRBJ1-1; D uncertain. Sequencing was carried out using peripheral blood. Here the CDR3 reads CASSPIKNTEAFF. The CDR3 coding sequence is TGTGCCAGCTCACCAATTAAGAACACTGAAGCTTTCTTT.